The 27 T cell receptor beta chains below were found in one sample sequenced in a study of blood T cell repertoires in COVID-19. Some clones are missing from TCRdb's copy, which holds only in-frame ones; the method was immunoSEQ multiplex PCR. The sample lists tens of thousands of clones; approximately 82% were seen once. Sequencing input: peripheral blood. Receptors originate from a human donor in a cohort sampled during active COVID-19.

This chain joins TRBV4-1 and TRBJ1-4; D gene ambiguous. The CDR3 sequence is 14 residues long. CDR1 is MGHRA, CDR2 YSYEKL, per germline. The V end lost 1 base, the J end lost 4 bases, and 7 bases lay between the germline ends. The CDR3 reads CASSQAGLNEKLFF. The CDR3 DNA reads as TGCGCCAGCAGCCAAGCTGGGCTTAATGAAAAACTGTTTTTT.

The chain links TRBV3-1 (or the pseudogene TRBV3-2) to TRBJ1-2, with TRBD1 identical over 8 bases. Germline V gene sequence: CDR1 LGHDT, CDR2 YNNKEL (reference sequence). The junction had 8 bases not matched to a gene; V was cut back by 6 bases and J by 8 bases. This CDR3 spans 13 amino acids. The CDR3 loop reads CASSRQGTTGYTF. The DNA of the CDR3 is TGTGCCAGCAGTCGACAGGGGACGACGGGCTACACCTTC.

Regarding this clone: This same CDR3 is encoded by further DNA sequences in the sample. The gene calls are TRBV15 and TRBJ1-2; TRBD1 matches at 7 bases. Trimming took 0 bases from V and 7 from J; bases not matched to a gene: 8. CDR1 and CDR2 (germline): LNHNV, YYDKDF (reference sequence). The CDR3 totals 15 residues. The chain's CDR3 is CATSRETGVRGGYTF. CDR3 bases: TGTGCCACCAGCAGAGAAACAGGGGTGCGAGGTGGCTACACCTTC.

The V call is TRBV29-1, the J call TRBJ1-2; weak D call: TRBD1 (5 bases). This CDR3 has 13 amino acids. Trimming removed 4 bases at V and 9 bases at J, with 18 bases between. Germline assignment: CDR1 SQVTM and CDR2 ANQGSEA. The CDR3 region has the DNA TGCAGCGTTGTACCGGACACGCCCTTAAGCTACACCTTC. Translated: CSVVPDTPLSYTF. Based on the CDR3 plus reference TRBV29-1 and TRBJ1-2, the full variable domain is SAVISQKPSRDICQRGTSLTIQCQVDSQVTMMFWYRQQPGQSLTLIATANQGSEATYESGFVIDKFPISRPNLTFSTLTVSNMSPEDSSIYLCSVVPDTPLSYTFGSGTRLTVV.

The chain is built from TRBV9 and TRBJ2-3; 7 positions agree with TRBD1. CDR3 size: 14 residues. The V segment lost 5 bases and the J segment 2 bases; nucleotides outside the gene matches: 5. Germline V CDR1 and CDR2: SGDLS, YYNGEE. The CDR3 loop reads CASSRQGATDTQYF. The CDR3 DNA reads TGTGCCAGCAGTCGACAGGGCGCCACAGATACGCAGTATTTT.

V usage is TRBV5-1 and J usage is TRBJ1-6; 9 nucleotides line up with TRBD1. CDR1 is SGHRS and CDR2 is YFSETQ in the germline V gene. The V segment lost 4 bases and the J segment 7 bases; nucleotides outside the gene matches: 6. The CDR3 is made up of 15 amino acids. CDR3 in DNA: TGCGCCAGCAGCGGGGGACAGGGAGCGAATTCACCCCTCCACTTT. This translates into CASSGGQGANSPLHF.

CDR3 amino acids: CASSQGPSLSYNEQFF. In DNA form, the CDR3 reads TGCGCCAGCAGCCAAGGTCCGAGTCTTAGCTACAATGAGCAGTTCTTC. The chain employs TRBV4-3 and TRBJ2-1; D remains ambiguous. The CDR3 covers 16 residues. V was trimmed by 1 base and J by 3 bases, leaving 13 bases between them. From germline, CDR1 is LGHNA and CDR2 YSLEER.

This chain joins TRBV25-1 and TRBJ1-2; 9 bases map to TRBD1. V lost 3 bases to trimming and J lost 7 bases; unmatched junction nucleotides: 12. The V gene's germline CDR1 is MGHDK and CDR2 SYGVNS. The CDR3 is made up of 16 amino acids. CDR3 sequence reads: CASSDVFGTGTGGYTF. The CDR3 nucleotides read TGTGCCAGCAGTGATGTGTTTGGGACAGGGACGGGTGGCTACACCTTC.

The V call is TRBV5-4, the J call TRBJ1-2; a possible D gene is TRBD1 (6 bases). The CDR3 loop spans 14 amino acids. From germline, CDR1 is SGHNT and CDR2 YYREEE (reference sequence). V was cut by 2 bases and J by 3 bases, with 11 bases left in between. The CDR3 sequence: CASSFWGRDYGYTF. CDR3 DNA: TGTGCCAGCAGCTTTTGGGGGCGGGACTATGGCTACACCTTC.

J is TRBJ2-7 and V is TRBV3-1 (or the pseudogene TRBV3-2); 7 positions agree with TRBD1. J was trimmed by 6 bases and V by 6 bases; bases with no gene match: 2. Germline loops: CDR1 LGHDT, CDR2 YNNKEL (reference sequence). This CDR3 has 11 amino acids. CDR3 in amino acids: CASRGTVEQYF. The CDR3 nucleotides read TGTGCCAGCAGAGGGACAGTCGAGCAGTACTTC.

This CDR3 is CASSGDRVPLEQYF. The CDR3 DNA sequence: TGTGCCAGCAGCGGGGACAGGGTCCCTCTAGAGCAGTACTTC. The rearrangement links TRBV11-2 to TRBJ2-7; TRBD1 matches 9 bases. Germline V gene lookup returns CDR1 SGHAT and CDR2 FQNNGV. V lost 5 bases to trimming and J lost 7 bases; unmatched junction nucleotides: 9. The CDR3 spans 14 residues.

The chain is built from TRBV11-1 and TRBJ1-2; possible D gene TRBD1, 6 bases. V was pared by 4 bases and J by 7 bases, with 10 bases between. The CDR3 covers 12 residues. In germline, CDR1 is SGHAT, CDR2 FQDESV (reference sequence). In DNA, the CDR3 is TGTGCCAGCAGCTCACAGGGACCTGGCTACACCTTC. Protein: CASSSQGPGYTF.

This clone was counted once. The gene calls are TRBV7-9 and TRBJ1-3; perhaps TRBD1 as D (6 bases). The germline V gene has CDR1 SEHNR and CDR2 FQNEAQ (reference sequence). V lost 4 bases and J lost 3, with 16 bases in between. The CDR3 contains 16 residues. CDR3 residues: CASSSLGAPGGNTIYF. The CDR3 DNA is TGTGCCAGCAGCTCCTTGGGGGCGCCCGGTGGAAACACCATATATTTT.

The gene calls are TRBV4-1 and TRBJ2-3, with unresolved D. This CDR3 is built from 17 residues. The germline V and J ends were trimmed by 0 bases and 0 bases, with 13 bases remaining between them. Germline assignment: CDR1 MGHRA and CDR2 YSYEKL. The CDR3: CASSQDRSTVSTDTQYF. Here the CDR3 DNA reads TGCGCCAGCAGCCAAGATCGCTCGACTGTGAGCACAGATACGCAGTATTTT.

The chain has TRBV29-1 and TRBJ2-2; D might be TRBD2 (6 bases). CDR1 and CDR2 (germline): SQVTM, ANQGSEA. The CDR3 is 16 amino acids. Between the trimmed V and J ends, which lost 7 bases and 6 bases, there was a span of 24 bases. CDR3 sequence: CSAQLMGTPGAGELFF. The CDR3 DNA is TGCAGCGCCCAGCTTATGGGGACCCCGGGGGCCGGGGAGCTGTTTTTT.

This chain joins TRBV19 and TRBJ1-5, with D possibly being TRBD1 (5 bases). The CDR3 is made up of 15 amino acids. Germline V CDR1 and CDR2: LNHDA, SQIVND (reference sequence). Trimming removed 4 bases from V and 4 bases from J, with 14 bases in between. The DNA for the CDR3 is TGTGCCAGTAGTACCTCGGGGGGGGAAAATCAGCCCCAGCATTTT. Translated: CASSTSGGENQPQHF.

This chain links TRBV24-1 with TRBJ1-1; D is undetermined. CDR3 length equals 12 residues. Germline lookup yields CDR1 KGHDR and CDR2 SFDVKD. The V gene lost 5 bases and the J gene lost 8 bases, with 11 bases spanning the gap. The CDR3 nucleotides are TGTGCCACCAGTGGAGGGCCGGGAGAAGCTTTCTTT. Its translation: CATSGGPGEAFF.

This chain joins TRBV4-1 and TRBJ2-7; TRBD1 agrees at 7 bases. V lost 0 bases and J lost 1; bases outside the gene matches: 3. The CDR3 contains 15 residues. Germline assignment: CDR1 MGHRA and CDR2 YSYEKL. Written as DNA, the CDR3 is TGCGCCAGCAGCCAAGAGAGGGACAGATCCTACGAGCAGTACTTC. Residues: CASSQERDRSYEQYF.

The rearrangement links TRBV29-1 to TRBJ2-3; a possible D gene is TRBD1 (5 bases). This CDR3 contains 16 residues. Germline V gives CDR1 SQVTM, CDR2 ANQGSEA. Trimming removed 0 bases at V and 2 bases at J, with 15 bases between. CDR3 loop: CSVEDRNRRSTDTQYF. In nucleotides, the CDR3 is TGCAGCGTTGAAGATAGGAACAGGCGTTCCACAGATACGCAGTATTTT.

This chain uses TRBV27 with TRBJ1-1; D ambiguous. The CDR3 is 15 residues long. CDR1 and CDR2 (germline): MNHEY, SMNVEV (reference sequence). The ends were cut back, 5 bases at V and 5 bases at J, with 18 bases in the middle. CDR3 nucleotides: TGTGCCAGCAGTGCGCTGAGAGGTAAGAGGACTGAAGCTTTCTTT. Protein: CASSALRGKRTEAFF.

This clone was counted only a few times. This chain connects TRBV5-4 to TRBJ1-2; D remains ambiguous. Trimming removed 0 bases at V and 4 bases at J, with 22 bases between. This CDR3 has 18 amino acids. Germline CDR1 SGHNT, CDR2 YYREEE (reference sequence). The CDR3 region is CASSLAGVWEEASYGYTF. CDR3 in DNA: TGTGCCAGCAGCTTGGCCGGTGTCTGGGAGGAGGCTAGCTATGGCTACACCTTC.

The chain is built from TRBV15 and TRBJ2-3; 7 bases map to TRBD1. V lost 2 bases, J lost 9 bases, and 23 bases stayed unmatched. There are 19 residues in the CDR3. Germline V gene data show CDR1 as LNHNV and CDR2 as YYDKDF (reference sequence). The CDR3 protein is CATSRLSTGQENRAGTQYF. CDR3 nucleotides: TGTGCCACCAGCAGATTAAGTACTGGACAGGAAAACCGGGCGGGCACGCAGTATTTT.

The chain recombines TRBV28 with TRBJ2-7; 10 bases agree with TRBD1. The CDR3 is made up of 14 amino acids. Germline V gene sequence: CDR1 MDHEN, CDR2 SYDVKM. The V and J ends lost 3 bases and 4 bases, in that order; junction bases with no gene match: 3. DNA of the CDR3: TGTGCCAGCAGTTTGTCGGACAGGGGGTACGAGCAGTACTTC. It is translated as CASSLSDRGYEQYF.

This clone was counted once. CDR3 DNA sequence: TGTGCCAGCAGCGTACCCCCGAAGACAGGGGCGGGCAATCAGCCCCAGCATTTT. As protein: CASSVPPKTGAGNQPQHF. The chain recombines TRBV9 with TRBJ1-5; 8 nucleotides match TRBD1. The CDR3 sequence is 18 residues long. With 1 base clipped from V and 2 bases from J, the junction kept 11 bases outside the gene matches. From germline, CDR1 is SGDLS and CDR2 YYNGEE.

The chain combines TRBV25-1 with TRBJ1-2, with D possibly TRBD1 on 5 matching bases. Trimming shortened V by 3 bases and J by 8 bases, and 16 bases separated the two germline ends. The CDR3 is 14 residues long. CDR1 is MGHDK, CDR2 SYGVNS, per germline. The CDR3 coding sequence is TGTGCCAGCAGTGACCCCGCAGGGTATAGGGGCTACACCTTC. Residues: CASSDPAGYRGYTF.

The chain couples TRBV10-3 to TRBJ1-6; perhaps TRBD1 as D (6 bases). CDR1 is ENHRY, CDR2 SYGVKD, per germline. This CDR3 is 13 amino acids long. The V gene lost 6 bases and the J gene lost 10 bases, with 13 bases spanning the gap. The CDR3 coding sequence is TGTGCCATCAGGGACAGACAGGAGTCACCCCTCCACTTT. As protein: CAIRDRQESPLHF.

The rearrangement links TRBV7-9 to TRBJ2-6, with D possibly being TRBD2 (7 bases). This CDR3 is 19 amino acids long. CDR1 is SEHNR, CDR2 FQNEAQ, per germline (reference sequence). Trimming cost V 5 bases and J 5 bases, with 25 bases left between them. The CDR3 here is CASSPLPLGGALRANVLTF. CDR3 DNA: TGTGCCAGCAGCCCTCTCCCTCTGGGGGGGGCGCTCAGGGCCAACGTCCTGACTTTC. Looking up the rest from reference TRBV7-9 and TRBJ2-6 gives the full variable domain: DTGVSQNPRHKITKRGQNVTFRCDPISEHNRLYWYRQTLGQGPEFLTYFQNEAQLEKSRLLSDRFSAERPKGSFSTLEIQRTEQGDSAMYLCASSPLPLGGALRANVLTFGAGSRLTVL.